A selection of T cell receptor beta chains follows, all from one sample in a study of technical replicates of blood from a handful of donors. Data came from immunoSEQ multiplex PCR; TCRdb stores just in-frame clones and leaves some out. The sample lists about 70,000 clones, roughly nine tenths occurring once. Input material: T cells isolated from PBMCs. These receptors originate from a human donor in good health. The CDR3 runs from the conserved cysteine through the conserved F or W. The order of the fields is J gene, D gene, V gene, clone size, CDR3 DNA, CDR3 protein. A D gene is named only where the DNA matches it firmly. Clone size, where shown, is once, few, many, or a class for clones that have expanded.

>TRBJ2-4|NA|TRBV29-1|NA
TGCAGCGTATTGGCGGTAGCCAAAAACATTCAGTACTTC
CSVLAVAKNIQYF
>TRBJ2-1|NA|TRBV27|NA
TGTGCCAGTACCGGGACATCCGTCGACAATGAGCAGTTCTTC
CASTGTSVDNEQFF
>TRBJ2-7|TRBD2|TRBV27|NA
TGTGCCAGCAGACGGACTAGAGGCTCCTACGAGCAGTACTTC
CASRRTRGSYEQYF
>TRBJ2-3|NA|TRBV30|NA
TGTGCCTGGAGTGTATTATCAGATACGCAGTATTTT
CAWSVLSDTQYF
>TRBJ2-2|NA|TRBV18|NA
TGTGCCAGCTCACCACCGCGGGCGACCGGGGAGCTGTTTTTT
CASSPPRATGELFF
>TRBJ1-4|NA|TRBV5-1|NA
TGCGCCAGCAGCTTGCAGCCGGGGGATACAGAAAAACTGTTTTTT
CASSLQPGDTEKLFF
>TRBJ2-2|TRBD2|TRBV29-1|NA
TGCAGTCTCCGGGAGGGAGGTACCGGGGAGCTGTTTTTT
CSLREGGTGELFF
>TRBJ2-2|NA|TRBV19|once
TGTGCCAGTAGGGCGGGGACGAACACCGGGGAGCTGTTTTTT
CASRAGTNTGELFF
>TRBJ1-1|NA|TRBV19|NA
TGTGCCAGTAGTATAGGGCAGGACACTGAAGCTTTCTTT
CASSIGQDTEAFF
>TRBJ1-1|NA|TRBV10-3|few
TGTGCCATCAGTGCCGCGAAAGCGAACACTGAAGCTTTCTTT
CAISAAKANTEAFF
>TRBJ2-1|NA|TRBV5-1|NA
TGCGCCAGCAGCTTGGAGGGGTTAACCTACAATGAGCAGTTCTTC
CASSLEGLTYNEQFF
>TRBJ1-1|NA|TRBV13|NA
TGTGCCAGCAGCTTAAGCGACGGGAGGAACACTGAAGCTTTCTTT
CASSLSDGRNTEAFF
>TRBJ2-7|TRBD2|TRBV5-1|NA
TGCGCCAGCAGCTTGGACCTCGGGTGGGGGGGCTACGAGCAGTACTTC
CASSLDLGWGGYEQYF
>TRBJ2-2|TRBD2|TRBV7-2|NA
TGTGCCAGCAGCTTAGTTGCTAGCGGGATACCGACCGGGGAGCTGTTTTTT
CASSLVASGIPTGELFF
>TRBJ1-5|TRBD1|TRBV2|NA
TGTGCCAGCAGTGGGACAGGGCAGAGGAAGCCCCAGCATTTT
CASSGTGQRKPQHF
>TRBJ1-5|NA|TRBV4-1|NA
TGCGCCAGCAGCCCGGAGAGAGGCAATCAGCCCCAGCATTTT
CASSPERGNQPQHF
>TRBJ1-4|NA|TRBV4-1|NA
TGCGCCAGCAGCCGCACGGCAACTAATGAAAAACTGTTTTTT
CASSRTATNEKLFF
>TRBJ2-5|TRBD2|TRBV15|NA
TGTGCCACCAGCACGGGGACTAGCGGGAGAGGAGGTCAAGAGACCCAGTACTTC
CATSTGTSGRGGQETQYF
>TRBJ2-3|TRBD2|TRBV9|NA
TGTGCCAGCAGTGTAGCTAGCGGGAGGGGGACAGATACGCAGTATTTT
CASSVASGRGTDTQYF
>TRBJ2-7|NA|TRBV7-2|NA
TGTGCCAGCAAGGGGGGGACTGGCTACGAGCAGTACTTC
CASKGGTGYEQYF
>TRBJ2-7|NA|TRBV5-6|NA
TGTGCCAGCAGCTTGGCTTTCGGGTACGAGCAGTACTTC
CASSLAFGYEQYF
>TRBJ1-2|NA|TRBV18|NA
TGTGCCAGCTCACCAACGACCGATCGGGTCGGCTACACCTTC
CASSPTTDRVGYTF
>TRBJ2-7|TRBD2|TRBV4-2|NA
TGTGCCAGCAGCCAAGGGGGACCGGGACTAGTCTACTACGAGCAGTACTTC
CASSQGGPGLVYYEQYF
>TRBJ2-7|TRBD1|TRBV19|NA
TGTGCCAGCAATAGACAGGGTAGCTACGAGCAGTACTTC
CASNRQGSYEQYF
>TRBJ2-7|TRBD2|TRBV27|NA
TGTGCCAGCAGCCGGACTAGCGGGTACGAGCAGTACTTC
CASSRTSGYEQYF
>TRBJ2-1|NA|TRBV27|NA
TGTGCCAGCAGTTTAAGGGGTGTCTTGGGCAATGAGCAGTTCTTC
CASSLRGVLGNEQFF
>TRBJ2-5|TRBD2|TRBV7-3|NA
TGTGCCAGCAGTAGGGGACTAGATAAAGAGACCCAGTACTTC
CASSRGLDKETQYF
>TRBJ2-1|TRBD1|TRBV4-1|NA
TGCGCCAGCAGCCGAATGACAGGGGACAATGAGCAGTTCTTC
CASSRMTGDNEQFF
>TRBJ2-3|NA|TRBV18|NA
TGTGCCAGCTCACCAGTGGCGGTGAGCACAGATACGCAGTATTTT
CASSPVAVSTDTQYF
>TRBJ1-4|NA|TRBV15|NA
TGTGCCACCAGCAGAGATAAGGGACCCACAGGGAGCTCTGAAAAACTGTTTTTT
CATSRDKGPTGSSEKLFF
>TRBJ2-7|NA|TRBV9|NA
TGTGCCAGCAGCCCGGACTATTACGAGCAGTACTTC
CASSPDYYEQYF
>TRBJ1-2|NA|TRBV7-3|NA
TGTGCCAGCAGCCCGCACCCGGCGGGCTATGGCTACACCTTC
CASSPHPAGYGYTF
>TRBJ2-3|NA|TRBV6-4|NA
TGTGCCAGCAGTGACCTGGCAGGAGGGGCCACAGATACGCAGTATTTT
CASSDLAGGATDTQYF
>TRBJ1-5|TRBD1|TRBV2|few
TGTGCCACACGTCAGGACAGGGATCAGCCCCAGCATTTT
CATRQDRDQPQHF
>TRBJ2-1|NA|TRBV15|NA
TGTGCCACCAGCAGACCTACAGGGTATAAGTTCTTC
CATSRPTGYKFF
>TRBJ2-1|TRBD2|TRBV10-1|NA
TGCGCCAGCAGTGAGAAGACTAGCGGGAGATCCAATGAGCAGTTCTTC
CASSEKTSGRSNEQFF
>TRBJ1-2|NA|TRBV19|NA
TGTGCCAGTAGCCCCTCGGACAGTTCAGATGGTGGCTACACCTTC
CASSPSDSSDGGYTF
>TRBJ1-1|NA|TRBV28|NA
TGTGCCAGCAGTTTATTACAGGGTACAATCGGTTTCTTT
CASSLLQGTIGFF
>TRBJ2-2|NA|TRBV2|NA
TGTGCCAGCAGGAGATCGGCGGGTTACACCGGGGAGCTGTTTTTT
CASRRSAGYTGELFF
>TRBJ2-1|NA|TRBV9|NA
TGTGCCAGCAGCGTAGGCGGGATCCGGCACAATGAGCAGTTCTTC
CASSVGGIRHNEQFF
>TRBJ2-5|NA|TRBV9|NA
TGTGCCAGCAGCGTAGCGGGATGGGTTTCAGAGACCCAGTACTTC
CASSVAGWVSETQYF
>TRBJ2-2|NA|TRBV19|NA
TGTGCCAGTAGTACGAGGGGGAGAGCCGGGGAGCTGTTTTTT
CASSTRGRAGELFF
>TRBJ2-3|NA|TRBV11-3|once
TGTGCCAGCAGCTTGCTGACAGAAAGATCAGATACGCAGTATTTT
CASSLLTERSDTQYF
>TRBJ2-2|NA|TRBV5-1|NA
TGCGCCAGCAGCTTGTCGGAGAATCCTTCGAACACCGGGGAGCTGTTTTTT
CASSLSENPSNTGELFF
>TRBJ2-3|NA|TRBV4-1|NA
TGCGCCAGCAGCCAAGATCCCCCCCTAGCTAGCAGAACAGATACGCAGTATTTT
CASSQDPPLASRTDTQYF